This paragraph covers one T cell receptor (beta chain) sequence. The junction differs from germline at one of its ends, possibly a read error. This sample was included in a study of cytomegalovirus exposure and HLA in healthy donors. The CDR3 covers 14 residues. CDR1 and CDR2 from the germline V gene are KGHSH and LQKENI. The study ran its PCR with 60 Vbeta and 13 Jbeta primers. Method: immunoSEQ multiplex PCR; TCRdb's copy keeps in-frame clones and lacks some. The sample shows roughly 80,000 clones, around two thirds of them seen only once. The source of this sequence is a woman in her forties or fifties in good health and CMV-seropositive. The source material was PBMCs. V and J are TRBV18 and TRBJ1-2; TRBD1 matches 9 bases. CDR3 sequence reads: CASSFRQGGYYGFF. CDR3 bases: TGTGCCAGCTCCTTCCGACAGGGGGGATACTATGGCTTCTTC.